The 8 T cell receptor beta chains given below trace back to one sample, sequenced in a study of blood T cell repertoires in COVID-19. Data came from immunoSEQ multiplex PCR; TCRdb stores just in-frame clones and leaves some out. The table shows about 220,000 clones, with more than 70% occurring only once. Material: peripheral blood. All receptors come from a woman aged 80 or older with acute or convalescent COVID-19.

The chain combines TRBV19 with TRBJ1-2; D is unclear. With 4 bases removed from V and 0 bases from J, the gap between germline ends came to 12 bases. Germline CDR1 reads LNHDA; CDR2 reads SQIVND (reference sequence). The CDR3 has 15 residues. The CDR3 DNA sequence: TGTGCCAGTAGTAATATCAACGGAGCTAACTATGGCTACACCTTC. Its protein product is CASSNINGANYGYTF.

V gene TRBV28 combines with J gene TRBJ1-1, with 9 bases fitting TRBD1. Germline V gene sequence: CDR1 MDHEN, CDR2 SYDVKM. The CDR3 spans 16 residues. Trimming took 6 bases from V and 0 from J; bases not matched to a gene: 8. In DNA, the CDR3 is TGTGCCAGCAGCCCCCCCGGGACAGGGTTGAACACTGAAGCTTTCTTT. Translating gives CASSPPGTGLNTEAFF. Variable domain in full (rest from reference TRBV28 and TRBJ1-1): DVKVTQSSRYLVKRTGEKVFLECVQDMDHENMFWYRQDPGLGLRLIYFSYDVKMKEKGDIPEGYSVSREKKERFSLILESASTNQTSMYLCASSPPGTGLNTEAFFGQGTRLTVV.

This chain links TRBV7-2 with TRBJ1-5; tentative D call: TRBD1 (5 bases). The CDR3 extends over 15 amino acids. Germline CDR1 reads SGHTA; CDR2 reads FQGNSA. V lost 5 bases and J 3 bases, leaving 14 bases between the germline ends. CDR3 region: CASSPGGDINQPQHF. CDR3 nucleotides: TGTGCCAGCAGCCCGGGGGGGGATATCAATCAGCCCCAGCATTTT.

This clone was counted a single time. CDR3 sequence reads: CASSYTTGGTQETQYF. The DNA for the CDR3 is TGCGCCAGCAGCTACACCACAGGGGGGACACAAGAGACCCAGTACTTC. The chain joins TRBV5-1 to TRBJ2-5; 8 bases match TRBD1. CDR1 and CDR2 from the germline V gene are SGHRS and YFSETQ. The J segment lost 2 bases and the V segment lost 3 bases, leaving 9 bases of the junction unmatched. The CDR3 totals 16 residues.

The chain carries TRBV3-1 (or the pseudogene TRBV3-2) and TRBJ1-1, with TRBD1 matching 12 bases. The ends lost 1 base at V and 8 bases at J; junction bases unmatched: 5. The CDR3 loop spans 15 amino acids. Germline CDR1 reads LGHDT; CDR2 reads YNNKEL (reference sequence). CDR3 loop: CASSQAGTGGSEAFF. The DNA of the CDR3 is TGTGCCAGCAGCCAAGCGGGGACAGGGGGCTCAGAAGCTTTCTTT.

The chain couples TRBV2 to TRBJ2-4; 8 bases are shared with TRBD1. Germline V gives CDR1 SNHLY, CDR2 FYNNEI. The CDR3 totals 16 residues. Unmatched junction bases numbered 5, after V lost 4 bases and J lost 0 bases. This CDR3 reads CASSGSDRVAKNIQYF. DNA of the CDR3: TGTGCCAGCAGTGGTTCGGACAGGGTAGCCAAAAACATTCAGTACTTC.

The J gene is TRBJ2-2, the V gene TRBV18; tentative D call: TRBD1 (5 bases). The CDR3 runs to 13 residues. Trimming pared 2 bases from V and 4 bases from J, leaving 5 bases between. Per germline, CDR1 KGHSH and CDR2 LQKENI. The CDR3 sequence: CASSPGATGELFF. CDR3 sequence (DNA): TGTGCCAGCTCACCAGGGGCCACCGGGGAGCTGTTTTTT.

This sequence joins TRBV10-1 and TRBJ1-1, with 8 bases that match TRBD1. The CDR3 is 14 residues long. Germline assignment: CDR1 WNHNN and CDR2 SYGVQD (reference sequence). J lost 4 bases, V lost 4 bases, and 5 bases had no gene match. CDR3 coding DNA: TGCGCCAGCAGTGCATACAGGGGGGGCACTGAAGCTTTCTTT. Translation: CASSAYRGGTEAFF.